This TCR beta chain was profiled in a study of shared clonotypes between healthy human individuals. Study-level information: CD4 naive cells filled three plates per donor, CD4 memory three, CD8 naive two and CD8 memory one.

Deletions cut 6 bases from V and 8 bases from J, with 20 bases between. Germline lookup yields CDR1 KGHSH and CDR2 LQKENI. The CDR3 length is 14 residues. Sequencing was performed with immunoSEQ multiplex PCR; in TCRdb, only in-frame clones are kept and a portion is missing. Here the sample spans a few million clones, more than 90% being singletons. The source material was naive CD4+ T cells sorted from blood. The subset was: CD45RA+ positively selected. The chain employs TRBV18 and TRBJ2-7; D possibly corresponds to TRBD2 (6 bases). This receptor was identified in a young man in good health. CDR3 coding DNA: TGTGCCAGCTCTCCCGGGAGTCAATCCCGCCAGCAGTACTTC. Its translation is CASSPGSQSRQQYF.